Listed below are T cell receptor beta chains from one sample, sequenced in a study of human T cells and chemical hapten exposure. Via MiXCR, TCRdb re-called the RACE reads, giving one row per CDR3 protein. Of almost 35,000 distinct CDR3 sequences listed, around 10% are singletons. Here the sequenced sample was whole blood, taken in connection with sensitization to the hapten diphenylcyclopropenone (DPC). These TCRs come from a man aged 50-59 years with alopecia areata. Some clones in this sample may be carry-over from other donors' samples. Each CDR3 is given with its conserved first and last residue. D genes are given only for firm matches. The listing skips clone size in some rows; elsewhere it reads once, few, many or a size class.

>TRBJ2-2|TRBV9|13|few|TRBD2
TGTGCCAGCAGCGGACTAGCCGACGGGGAGCTGTTTTTT
CASSGLADGELFF
>TRBJ2-1|TRBV19|13|-|TRBD2
TGTGCCAGTATTGGGACTAGCGGCTTTGAGCAGTTCTTC
CASIGTSGFEQFF
>TRBJ1-2|TRBV12-5|13|-|-
TGTGCTAGTGGTCGCCAAGGGGGAGGCGGCTACACCTTC
CASGRQGGGGYTF
>TRBJ2-1|TRBV6-2/TRBV6-3|14|once|-
TGTGCCAGCAGACGGGCCAATCGCCACAATGAGCAGTTCTTC
CASRRANRHNEQFF
>TRBJ2-7|TRBV5-1|15|few|-
TGCGCCAGCAGCTGGCCCGGGACCGGCTCCTACGAGCAGTACTTC
CASSWPGTGSYEQYF
>TRBJ1-1|TRBV7-6|13|-|-
TGTGCCAGCAGCTTACAGGGTCTGGATGAAGCTTTCTTT
CASSLQGLDEAFF
>TRBJ2-5|TRBV7-6|16|many|TRBD2
TGTGCCAGCAGCCTTCCGCGGGCGGGAGACCAAGAGACCCAGTACTTC
CASSLPRAGDQETQYF
>TRBJ1-4|TRBV4-2|12|many|-
TGTGCCAGCAGCCAAGACCTTGAAAAACTGTTTTTT
CASSQDLEKLFF
>TRBJ2-7|TRBV4-3|13|-|-
TGCGCCAGCAGCCAAGTCAGGGGATCCGAGCAGTACTTC
CASSQVRGSEQYF
>TRBJ1-1|TRBV5-1|12|few|-
TGCGCCAGCAGCAAAGACAGAACTGAAGCTTTCTTT
CASSKDRTEAFF
>TRBJ1-1|TRBV6-2/TRBV6-3|13|few|-
TGTGCCAGCTTTGGACAGCCGAACACTGAAGCTTTCTTT
CASFGQPNTEAFF
>TRBJ2-7|TRBV28|12|many|-
TGTGCCAGCAGTTTCCAGGCCTACGAGCAGTACTTC
CASSFQAYEQYF
>TRBJ2-3|TRBV6-2/TRBV6-3|17|few|TRBD2
TGTGCCAGCAGTTCCTTACTAGCGGGAGGGAGCACAGATACGCAGTATTTT
CASSSLLAGGSTDTQYF
>TRBJ1-4|TRBV20-1|12|many|-
TGCAGTGCTAGGGGGGTACGGGAAAAACTGTTTTTT
CSARGVREKLFF
>TRBJ2-7|TRBV29-1|11|many|-
TGCAGCGTTGCCGTAGCGTACGAGCAGTACTTC
CSVAVAYEQYF
>TRBJ2-7|TRBV29-1|14|few|TRBD1
TGCAGCGTGGCCCGGGACAGGGACTCCTACGAGCAGTACTTC
CSVARDRDSYEQYF
>TRBJ2-1|TRBV5-1|14|many|-
TGCGCCAGCAGCTATAGAGTAGGTTACAATGAGCAGTTCTTC
CASSYRVGYNEQFF
>TRBJ2-7|TRBV12-3/TRBV12-4|14|many|TRBD1
TGTGCCAGCAGGGGGACAGCACTATCCTACGAGCAGTACTTC
CASRGTALSYEQYF
>TRBJ1-2|TRBV7-9|12|-|-
TGTGCCAGCAGCTTTGGTGAGGAGAGCTACACCTTC
CASSFGEESYTF
>TRBJ2-2|TRBV6-2/TRBV6-3|15|few|TRBD2
TGTGCCAGCAGCCGACCCCGGACTAGCCCCGGGGAGCTGTTTTTT
CASSRPRTSPGELFF